Listed here are 14 T cell receptor beta chains from one sample, sequenced in a study of identical twins (TCRdb year 2016). Receptor libraries were prepared by 5' RACE. The instrument given in TCRdb is Illumina HiSeq 2000. TCRdb ran its own pipeline on the public reads, namely fastp trimming at Q25 and MiXCR clone calling, and kept in-frame beta chains. Rows are unified per CDR3 protein, each entry keeping the most common DNA and genes. The sample includes 350,000 to 500,000 distinct CDR3 sequences, with approximately 18% observed a single time. Around 10% of the sample lies in the top ten. The sample consisted of naive T cells sorted from blood. This specimen's cell subset or site label, per the study, means: cells isolated with a human naive T-cell isolation kit. Receptors were obtained from a middle-aged man in good health.

The rearrangement joins TRBV4-3 to TRBJ1-4; D is undetermined. This CDR3 has 13 residues. Germline V gives CDR1 LGHNA, CDR2 YSLEER. V was clipped by 0 bases and J by 7 bases, with 6 bases between them. The CDR3 DNA follows: TGCGCCAGCAGCCAAGATGGAGGTGAAAAACTGTTTTTT. Its protein is CASSQDGGEKLFF.

This clonotype was counted ten times or more. The chain links TRBV7-2 to TRBJ2-7; D is unresolved. V shed 1 base and J shed 0 bases, with 10 bases lying between them. The CDR3 has 15 amino acids. Germline V gives CDR1 SGHTA, CDR2 FQGNSA. CDR3: CASSLVSAISYEQYF. CDR3 sequence (DNA): TGTGCCAGCAGCTTAGTCTCGGCTATCTCCTACGAGCAGTACTTC.

This clonotype was recorded many times. The DNA for the CDR3 is TGTGCCAGCAGCTCACGGGGCTATAATTCACCCCTCCACTTT. Translating gives CASSSRGYNSPLHF. The chain has TRBV7-9 and TRBJ1-6, with D unresolved. The germline CDR1 and CDR2 sequences are SEHNR and FQNEAQ (reference sequence). V dropped 4 bases and J dropped 3 bases, with 7 bases sitting between them. The CDR3 contains 14 residues.

This chain uses TRBV29-1 with TRBJ1-1, with 8 bases matching TRBD1. Looked up from germline, CDR1 is SQVTM and CDR2 is ANQGSEA. This CDR3 has 12 amino acids. The junction had 2 bases not matched to a gene; V was cut back by 4 bases and J by 4 bases. The CDR3 DNA is TGCAGCGTTGGCAGGGGGCCCACTGAAGCTTTCTTT. Translated, it gives CSVGRGPTEAFF.

On this clonotype: A much larger clone sits a single nucleotide away, making a read error possible. This sequence joins TRBV6-5 and TRBJ1-1, with a weak D call TRBD1 (5 bases). This CDR3 is 15 amino acids long. Germline V lookup: CDR1 MNHEY, CDR2 SVGAGI. Trimming stripped 4 bases from V and 3 bases from J, with 15 bases between. For the CDR3, the DNA is TGTGCCAGCAGTTCCTCGCGGGGGGGAGACACTGAAGCTTTCTTT. This gives the protein CASSSSRGGDTEAFF.

The chain recombines TRBV10-3 with TRBJ2-3, with 8 bases that match TRBD2. Germline V gene sequence: CDR1 ENHRY, CDR2 SYGVKD. J lost 4 bases, V lost 6 bases, and 18 bases had no gene match. The CDR3 contains 18 residues. CDR3: CAISRTSGGREMADTQYF. The CDR3 region has the DNA TGTGCCATCAGCCGAACCTCGGGGGGGCGGGAGATGGCAGATACGCAGTATTTT.

The gene calls are TRBV5-1 and TRBJ1-1, with TRBD1 as a possible D gene (6 bases). The CDR3 runs 15 residues. CDR1 and CDR2 (germline): SGHRS, YFSETQ. V shed 0 bases and J shed 1 base, with 10 bases lying between them. CDR3 loop: CASSLARGPNTEAFF. DNA for the CDR3: TGCGCCAGCAGCTTGGCCCGGGGGCCGAACACTGAAGCTTTCTTT. Together with reference TRBV5-1 and TRBJ1-1, the CDR3 gives the full variable domain: KAGVTQTPRYLIKTRGQQVTLSCSPISGHRSVSWYQQTPGQGLQFLFEYFSETQRNKGNFPGRFSGRQFSNSRSEMNVSTLELGDSALYLCASSLARGPNTEAFFGQGTRLTVV.

This clonotype was found a few times. This sequence joins TRBV9 and TRBJ2-5; D is ambiguous. The CDR3 covers 13 residues. Germline V gives CDR1 SGDLS, CDR2 YYNGEE. Trimming left V 3 bases short and J 4 bases short, with 10 bases between. The CDR3 sequence is CASSGARRETQYF. CDR3 DNA sequence: TGTGCCAGCAGCGGGGCAAGGCGAGAGACCCAGTACTTC.

The sample holds a few counts of this clonotype. V usage is TRBV6-1 and J usage is TRBJ1-5; a possible D gene is TRBD1 (5 bases). Germline V CDR1 and CDR2: MNHNS, SASEGT. V lost 5 bases and J lost 1, with 12 bases in between. This CDR3 spans 15 amino acids. The CDR3 loop is CASSPWGESNQPQHF. The CDR3 nucleotides read TGTGCCAGCAGTCCCTGGGGGGAAAGCAATCAGCCCCAGCATTTT.

The chain is built from TRBV20-1 and TRBJ2-3, with D perhaps matching TRBD2 (6 bases). V was cut by 2 bases and J by 6 bases, with 24 bases left in between. The germline V gene encodes CDR1 DFQATT and CDR2 SNEGSKA (reference sequence). This CDR3 is 17 amino acids long. CDR3 coding DNA: TGCAGTGCTAGATCAGGGACGGGACTCCCGAGCTGGGATACGCAGTATTTT. It yields the protein CSARSGTGLPSWDTQYF.

V usage is TRBV28 and J usage is TRBJ1-3, with unresolved D. The V gene's germline CDR1 is MDHEN and CDR2 SYDVKM. V lost 8 bases and J lost 0, with 20 bases in between. The CDR3 spans 17 residues. This CDR3 is CASGLELGRPSGNTIYF. CDR3 coding DNA: TGTGCCAGCGGCTTGGAGCTGGGGAGGCCCTCTGGAAACACCATATATTTT.

This clonotype was detected ten times or more. The chain links TRBV20-1 to TRBJ2-5; a weak D match, TRBD1 (5 bases). The V gene lost 2 bases and the J gene lost 5 bases, with 9 bases spanning the gap. The CDR3 is 12 residues long. CDR1 and CDR2 (germline): DFQATT, SNEGSKA (reference sequence). CDR3 nucleotide sequence: TGCAGTGCTAGATTCAGGGCTGAGACCCAGTACTTC. It codes for CSARFRAETQYF.

The chain is built from TRBV7-2 and TRBJ2-7; TRBD2 agrees at 7 bases. This CDR3 is 15 amino acids long. Germline CDR1 is SGHTA and CDR2 is FQGNSA. The trim removed 2 bases at V and 3 bases at J, leaving 7 bases unmatched. CDR3: CASSLSAGDVYEQYF. DNA of the CDR3: TGTGCCAGCAGCTTATCCGCGGGAGATGTCTACGAGCAGTACTTC.

This clonotype was seen only a few times. The chain uses TRBV28 and TRBJ1-6; TRBD1 aligns across 8 bases. J gave up 14 bases and V 3 bases, and 12 bases lay outside the gene matches. This CDR3 is 15 amino acids long. Germline CDR1 MDHEN, CDR2 SYDVKM. CDR3 DNA: TGTGCCAGCAGTTTGGCCGGGACAGGCCTTCTGTCCCTCCACTTT. Translating gives CASSLAGTGLLSLHF.